This T cell receptor beta chain was retrieved from a study of shared clonotypes between healthy human individuals. Findings and limits, study-wide: Memory subsets generally showed smaller estimated richness than naive subsets did.

Genomic DNA belonging to each subset was distributed in equal measure over several immunoSEQ plates. Assay: immunoSEQ multiplex PCR; the TCRdb copy retains only in-frame clones and omits some. The sample carries roughly 2,500,000 clones, over 85% recorded once. Regarding this clone: The target antigen is unknown.

The sequence came from a man aged 18 to 29 in good health. Some clones in this sample may be carry-over from other donors' samples. Sequencing used naive CD4+ T cells from PBMCs. Subset given: CD45RA+ positively selected.

The CDR3 DNA reads TGTGCCAGCTCGGTTGACGGAAGCTATGGCTACACCTTC. This codes for CASSVDGSYGYTF. The chain employs TRBV7-9 and TRBJ1-2; D remains ambiguous. Per germline, CDR1 SEHNR and CDR2 FQNEAQ (reference sequence). This CDR3 has 13 amino acids. V was clipped by 8 bases and J by 4 bases, with 14 bases between them.